A selection of T cell receptor beta chains follows, all from one sample in a study of control samples from healthy donors and cancer patients. The data were produced by immunoSEQ multiplex PCR, yet TCRdb's version contains in-frame clones alone and is incomplete. In the table there are approximately 140,000 clones, about 90% of which are singletons. The source material was PBMCs. The receptors here all came from a man aged 50-60 years with head and neck cancer. Both conserved end residues are part of each CDR3. Each record gives: J gene, V gene, CDR3 protein.

j_call: TRBJ2-1; v_call: TRBV10-1; cdr3_aa: CASSESGSTGTAAYNEQFF
j_call: TRBJ1-1; v_call: TRBV30; cdr3_aa: CAWSVVSRGWTEAFF
j_call: TRBJ1-2; v_call: TRBV10-1; cdr3_aa: CASSDYRDYGYTF
j_call: TRBJ1-6; v_call: TRBV30; cdr3_aa: CAWSAGTGFNNSPLHF
j_call: TRBJ1-4; v_call: TRBV7-8; cdr3_aa: CASSLDWAGRDEKLFF
j_call: TRBJ1-2; v_call: TRBV9; cdr3_aa: CASTRQRNYGYTF
j_call: TRBJ1-2; v_call: TRBV4-1; cdr3_aa: CASSLVTGQGHYGYTF
j_call: TRBJ1-2; v_call: TRBV5-4; cdr3_aa: CASSLVGQGLGYGYTF
j_call: TRBJ1-2; v_call: TRBV7-2; cdr3_aa: CASSLSTDRAGLNYGYTF
j_call: TRBJ2-4; v_call: TRBV6-4; cdr3_aa: CASSENRPGDIQYF
j_call: TRBJ1-2; v_call: TRBV30; cdr3_aa: CAWRGQGGSGYTF
j_call: TRBJ2-6; v_call: TRBV30; cdr3_aa: CAWRRGRLHSGANVLTF
j_call: TRBJ1-5; v_call: TRBV6-1; cdr3_aa: CASSDPNQPQHF
j_call: TRBJ1-1; v_call: TRBV5-1; cdr3_aa: CASSLGGGGVETTEAFF
j_call: TRBJ2-7; v_call: TRBV28; cdr3_aa: CASRVDRDYEQYF
j_call: TRBJ1-1; v_call: TRBV3-1/TRBV3-2; cdr3_aa: CASSFQGAMNTEAFF
j_call: TRBJ1-5; v_call: TRBV19; cdr3_aa: CASSVIDRFGGQPQHF
j_call: TRBJ2-6; v_call: TRBV6-5; cdr3_aa: CASFAGANVLTF
j_call: TRBJ2-1; v_call: TRBV11-2; cdr3_aa: CASSLERLANNEQFF
j_call: TRBJ1-5; v_call: TRBV3-1/TRBV3-2; cdr3_aa: CASSQVPGPRAGPQHF
j_call: TRBJ1-5; v_call: TRBV21-1; cdr3_aa: CASSDLRGGSNQPQHF
j_call: TRBJ2-1; v_call: TRBV21-1; cdr3_aa: CATWRGEQFF
j_call: TRBJ2-3; v_call: TRBV28; cdr3_aa: CASSTPRWSTRDWNTQYF
j_call: TRBJ2-7; v_call: TRBV5-1; cdr3_aa: CASSWGESYEQYF
j_call: TRBJ1-1; v_call: TRBV3-1/TRBV3-2; cdr3_aa: CASSQGSLIGVTEAFF
j_call: TRBJ2-1; v_call: TRBV7-2; cdr3_aa: CASSPSPGGRVNEQFF
j_call: TRBJ1-6; v_call: TRBV10-1; cdr3_aa: CASSLGQGGSPLHF
j_call: TRBJ2-2; v_call: TRBV29-1; cdr3_aa: CSVLAGALEYGELFF
j_call: TRBJ2-3; v_call: TRBV5-1; cdr3_aa: CASSTGTDTQYF
j_call: TRBJ1-2; v_call: TRBV6-6; cdr3_aa: CASSIRGAYYGYTF
j_call: TRBJ1-2; v_call: TRBV6-5; cdr3_aa: CASSVQGGVEGYTF
j_call: TRBJ1-6; v_call: TRBV3-1/TRBV3-2; cdr3_aa: CASSAVPGHNSPLHF